The next 16 T cell receptor beta chains were all read from a single sample in a study of identical twins. TCRdb reprocessed the 5' RACE reads with MiXCR, giving one entry per CDR3 protein. The sample has under 800,000 distinct CDR3 sequences; 21% are singletons. The same data also went into a second study, on T cells expressing NK-cell markers.

Sequencing was performed on PBMCs. The receptors derive from a young woman in good health.

The chain couples TRBV2 to TRBJ2-1; 7 nucleotides match TRBD1. The trim removed 4 bases at V and 5 bases at J, leaving 2 bases unmatched. The length of the CDR3 is 13 residues. Looked up from germline, CDR1 is SNHLY and CDR2 is FYNNEI. The CDR3, as DNA: TGTGCCAGCAGTGGGGACAGAGACAATGAGCAGTTCTTC. It translates to CASSGDRDNEQFF.

On this clonotype: The junction departs from the called germline gene at one end, perhaps through a read error. The gene calls are TRBV6-5 and TRBJ2-1; D possibly corresponds to TRBD2 (6 bases). The CDR3 consists of 11 residues. Germline assignment: CDR1 MNHEY and CDR2 SVGAGI. The CDR3 DNA reads TGTGCCAGCATCCGCGGGACCAGTTGGGTCTTC. Translation: CASIRGTSWVF.

V gene TRBV30 combines with J gene TRBJ1-2, with 7 bases aligning to TRBD1. CDR1 and CDR2 (germline): GTSNPN, SVGIG (reference sequence). This CDR3 has 15 amino acids. The J segment lost 5 bases and the V segment lost 2 bases, leaving 11 bases of the junction unmatched. The CDR3 reads CAWSLREQGFYGYTF. The CDR3 DNA is TGTGCCTGGAGTTTGAGAGAACAGGGGTTTTATGGCTACACCTTC.

This clonotype was seen at least ten times. The chain couples TRBV10-3 to TRBJ2-1; D is tentatively TRBD1 or TRBD2 (5 bases each). The germline V gene encodes CDR1 ENHRY and CDR2 SYGVKD. V lost 8 bases and J 9 bases, leaving 14 bases between the germline ends. This CDR3 has 12 amino acids. The CDR3 nucleotides read TGTGCCATCGAAGGACCGAGGGGTGAGCAGTTCTTC. This encodes CAIEGPRGEQFF.

The V call is TRBV6-1, the J call TRBJ1-1; tentatively, D is TRBD1 (6 bases). V dropped 4 bases and J dropped 4 bases, with 13 bases sitting between them. This CDR3 spans 14 amino acids. CDR1 is MNHNS and CDR2 is SASEGT in the germline V gene. The CDR3 loop reads CASSALQGSTEAFF. The CDR3 DNA reads as TGTGCCAGCAGTGCCTTACAGGGAAGCACTGAAGCTTTCTTT.

This clonotype was seen a few times. This chain connects TRBV6-5 to TRBJ2-7; 8 bases map to TRBD1. Trimming cost V 2 bases and J 7 bases; bases outside gene matches: 7. CDR1 is MNHEY and CDR2 is SVGAGI in the germline V gene. CDR3 length: 14 residues. The DNA of the CDR3 is TGTGCCAGCAGTTACACGGACAGGGCGGGGGAGCAGTACTTC. Translated, it gives CASSYTDRAGEQYF.

The gene calls are TRBV6-2 or TRBV6-3 and TRBJ2-6, with D possibly being TRBD1 (6 bases). CDR1 is MNHEY, CDR2 SVGEGT, per germline. The CDR3 is 16 residues long. V was pared by 4 bases and J by 4 bases, with 14 bases between. The CDR3 sequence is CASSFARGRGANVLTF. The DNA for the CDR3 is TGTGCCAGCAGTTTCGCCAGGGGTAGAGGGGCCAACGTCCTGACTTTC.

This clonotype showed up just a few times. The chain carries TRBV28 and TRBJ2-1, with D possibly matching TRBD2 (5 bases). The V gene's germline CDR1 is MDHEN and CDR2 SYDVKM. Between the trimmed V and J ends, which lost 6 bases and 9 bases, there was a span of 18 bases. The CDR3 runs 14 residues. CDR3: CASSHWSRGSEQFF. CDR3 coding DNA: TGTGCCAGCAGCCATTGGAGCCGGGGAAGTGAGCAGTTCTTC. The full variable domain, completed using reference TRBV28 and TRBJ2-1, is DVKVTQSSRYLVKRTGEKVFLECVQDMDHENMFWYRQDPGLGLRLIYFSYDVKMKEKGDIPEGYSVSREKKERFSLILESASTNQTSMYLCASSHWSRGSEQFFGPGTRLTVL.

This clonotype was found a few times. The CDR3 loop reads CASSLTGLGYTF. The CDR3 nucleotides read TGTGCCAGCAGTTTAACTGGGCTGGGCTACACCTTC. The genes are TRBV27 and TRBJ1-2; D is undetermined. There are 12 residues in the CDR3. Per the germline V gene, CDR1 is MNHEY and CDR2 is SMNVEV (reference sequence). The V end lost 2 bases, the J end lost 8 bases, and 9 bases lay between the germline ends.

The J gene is TRBJ2-1, the V gene TRBV9; D could derive from TRBD1 or TRBD2 (5 bases each). The germline CDR1 and CDR2 sequences are SGDLS and YYNGEE. The CDR3 runs 17 residues. The V gene lost 3 bases and the J gene lost 0 bases, with 16 bases spanning the gap. The CDR3 nucleotides are TGTGCCAGCAGCGGCTGGGACCGCCTGAGCTCCTACAATGAGCAGTTCTTC. Amino acid sequence: CASSGWDRLSSYNEQFF. Full variable domain (outside the CDR3, taken from reference TRBV9 and TRBJ2-1): DSGVTQTPKHLITATGQRVTLRCSPRSGDLSVYWYQQSLDQGLQFLIQYYNGEERAKGNILERFSAQQFPDLHSELNLSSLELGDSALYFCASSGWDRLSSYNEQFFGPGTRLTVL.

The chain has TRBV12-3 or TRBV12-4 and TRBJ2-1; TRBD2 matches 10 bases. The length of the CDR3 is 16 residues. After removal of 5 bases from V and 5 bases from J, the junction contained 9 bases not matched to a gene. The CDR3 spells CASSPWGSGGNNEQFF. The CDR3 DNA reads as TGTGCCAGCAGTCCCTGGGGTAGCGGGGGGAACAATGAGCAGTTCTTC.

A few counts support this clonotype. This chain links TRBV29-1 with TRBJ2-3; D uncertain. Germline assignment: CDR1 SQVTM and CDR2 ANQGSEA. The CDR3 runs to 13 residues. V was cut by 7 bases and J by 5 bases, with 16 bases left in between. The CDR3 protein is CSGLLSRVDTQYF. The CDR3 coding sequence is TGCAGCGGCCTCCTATCGCGAGTAGATACGCAGTATTTT.

The V gene is TRBV6-2 or TRBV6-3, the J gene TRBJ2-1, with D perhaps being TRBD1 or TRBD2 (5 bases each). V lost 2 bases and J lost 7, with 9 bases in between. This CDR3 has 13 residues. The germline CDR1 and CDR2 sequences are MNHEY and SVGEGT. CDR3 sequence reads: CASSYGTANEQFF. CDR3 in DNA: TGTGCCAGCAGTTACGGGACGGCAAATGAGCAGTTCTTC.

This chain connects TRBV5-1 to TRBJ2-7; 7 nucleotides match TRBD1. Germline assignment: CDR1 SGHRS and CDR2 YFSETQ. This CDR3 has 16 amino acids. V dropped 4 bases and J dropped 4; count of bases not matched to a gene: 14. The CDR3 DNA reads as TGCGCCAGCAGCCCAGGGACAGCGTCCCTTTCTTACGAGCAGTACTTC. As protein: CASSPGTASLSYEQYF. The full variable domain, rest sourced from reference TRBV5-1 and TRBJ2-7, is KAGVTQTPRYLIKTRGQQVTLSCSPISGHRSVSWYQQTPGQGLQFLFEYFSETQRNKGNFPGRFSGRQFSNSRSEMNVSTLELGDSALYLCASSPGTASLSYEQYFGPGTRLTVT.

There are a few counts of this clonotype. This rearrangement joins TRBV11-2 to TRBJ2-1, with D perhaps TRBD2 (6 bases). V was cut by 4 bases and J by 4 bases, with 23 bases left in between. Germline CDR1 SGHAT, CDR2 FQNNGV. This CDR3 contains 18 residues. CDR3 sequence (DNA): TGTGCCAGCAGCTCCCCGCCGGGACTCCACCGCATATACAATGAGCAGTTCTTC. Translating gives CASSSPPGLHRIYNEQFF.

CDR3 sequence: CASSPTVVYGYTF. CDR3 in DNA: TGTGCCAGCAGCCCGACCGTAGTCTATGGCTACACCTTC. The V and J genes are TRBV7-2 and TRBJ1-2; the D is unclear. The ends were cut back, 5 bases at V and 4 bases at J, with 11 bases in the middle. Germline lookup yields CDR1 SGHTA and CDR2 FQGNSA. This CDR3 region has 13 residues.